This TCR beta chain was sequenced in a study of beta chain features in type 1 diabetes. Reverse transcription of all isolated RNA meant that expressed TCRB transcripts were sequenced. Each sample of naive, central memory or regulatory T cells had, on average, roughly 3.5 million reads. Sequencing was performed with immunoSEQ multiplex PCR; in TCRdb, only in-frame clones are kept and a portion is missing. The sample contains 900,000 or so clones, about 17% of which appear only once. This clone has just a few counts. Sorting with CD45RO/CCR7/CD25/CD127/CD95/CD27 yielded naive, central memory, regulatory and stem-like memory CD4+ cells. Between the trimmed V and J ends, which lost 8 bases and 3 bases, there was a span of 16 bases. CDR1 is MNHEY, CDR2 SVGAGI, per germline. This CDR3 has 15 residues.

The sample comprised naive CD4+ T cells from blood. The TCR comes from a young woman in good health. This chain joins TRBV6-5 and TRBJ2-2; no clear D. CDR3 nucleotide sequence: TGTGCCAGCCGTAACACAAACCTTTACACCGGGGAGCTGTTTTTT. This gives the protein CASRNTNLYTGELFF.